These 24 T cell receptor beta chains were all obtained from the same sample, sequenced in a study of vaccination and CD4 T cells after COVID-19. Stated treatment: roughly ten-day PBMC culture with coronavirus spike peptide pools or control peptides (ViraFEST assay). Cultured CD4+ T-cell DNA underwent Oncomine TCR Beta short-read sequencing. TCRdb used MiXCR to reprocess the PCR reads, holding one entry per CDR3 protein. The table has a few thousand distinct CDR3 sequences, 44% seen once. For these TCRs, the target antigens are not known. Sequenced input: CD4+ T cells from blood, cultured in vitro. All receptors derive from a human donor who had recovered from COVID-19.

This clonotype came up a few times. V and J are TRBV2 and TRBJ2-5; perhaps TRBD2 as D (6 bases). The germline V gene encodes CDR1 SNHLY and CDR2 FYNNEI. V lost 3 bases and J lost 5, with 16 bases in between. The length of the CDR3 is 15 residues. The CDR3 region is CASSEGWRGRETQYF. The CDR3 DNA sequence: TGTGCCAGCAGTGAGGGCTGGAGGGGACGGGAGACCCAGTACTTC.

The sample holds a few counts of this clonotype. V and J are TRBV10-3 and TRBJ2-7, with D unresolved. Deletions cut 8 bases from V and 5 bases from J, with 13 bases between. The germline V gene has CDR1 ENHRY and CDR2 SYGVKD. The CDR3 sequence is 12 residues long. Here the CDR3 DNA reads TGTGCCATCTCACCCCAGTCCGACGAGCAGTACTTC. Translating gives CAISPQSDEQYF.

This clonotype has more than one count but fewer than ten. The genes are TRBV6-1 and TRBJ2-7, with TRBD1 matching 9 bases. CDR1 and CDR2 from the germline V gene are MNHNS and SASEGT. With V trimmed by 6 bases and J by 3 bases, 9 bases remained unmatched. The CDR3 loop spans 15 amino acids. The CDR3 is CASRAGGTGSYEQYF. Written as DNA, the CDR3 is TGTGCCAGCAGGGCAGGGGGGACAGGGAGCTACGAGCAGTACTTC.

The table lists this clonotype with a few counts. The chain uses TRBV7-9 and TRBJ1-2; D remains unclear. Trimming removed 8 bases from V and 10 bases from J, with 17 bases in between. The CDR3 runs 12 residues. Germline lookup yields CDR1 SEHNR and CDR2 FQNEAQ (reference sequence). As DNA, the CDR3 is TGTGCCAGCGGCCTGGCCGGGCAGGACTACACCTTC. Amino acids: CASGLAGQDYTF.

The chain uses TRBV7-9 and TRBJ2-5; no definite D call. The CDR3 runs 13 residues. Trimming stripped 5 bases from V and 9 bases from J, with 16 bases between. Looked up from germline, CDR1 is SEHNR and CDR2 is FQNEAQ (reference sequence). CDR3 region: CASSQTYPEPQYF. CDR3 bases: TGTGCCAGCAGCCAAACTTACCCGGAGCCCCAGTACTTC. Full variable domain (rest looked up from reference TRBV7-9 and TRBJ2-5): DTGVSQNPRHKITKRGQNVTFRCDPISEHNRLYWYRQTLGQGPEFLTYFQNEAQLEKSRLLSDRFSAERPKGSFSTLEIQRTEQGDSAMYLCASSQTYPEPQYFGPGTRLLVL.

Relative to its sample, this clonotype is medium-sized. The gene calls are TRBV20-1 and TRBJ2-5; weak D call: TRBD1 (5 bases). Trimming left V 1 base short and J 5 bases short, with 11 bases between. This CDR3 has 13 amino acids. CDR1 and CDR2 from the germline V gene are DFQATT and SNEGSKA (reference sequence). The CDR3: CSARASGMETQYF. The CDR3 nucleotides are TGCAGTGCTAGAGCGTCAGGGATGGAGACCCAGTACTTC.

This clonotype was picked up a small number of times. This sequence joins TRBV7-2 and TRBJ1-2; D remains unclear. The CDR3 consists of 15 residues. V lost 5 bases, J lost 0 bases, and 13 bases lay in between. Per germline, CDR1 SGHTA and CDR2 FQGNSA. The DNA of the CDR3 is TGTGCCAGCAGCGCCCAAGTAGGCACTAACTATGGCTACACCTTC. Translation gives CASSAQVGTNYGYTF.

This clonotype was seen more than once but under ten times. This chain joins TRBV7-3 and TRBJ1-5, with a possible D match to TRBD1 (5 bases). Germline-derived CDR1 and CDR2 are SGHTA and FQGTGA. Trimming took 2 bases from V and 9 from J, leaving 8 bases between them. The CDR3 loop spans 12 amino acids. CDR3 bases: TGTGCCAGCAGCTTACCAGGGCGGCCCCAGCATTTT. Encoded protein: CASSLPGRPQHF.

This clonotype was counted a few times. The chain joins TRBV6-1 to TRBJ1-6; TRBD1 matches 9 bases. This CDR3 is 14 amino acids long. The V segment lost 6 bases and the J segment 7 bases; nucleotides outside the gene matches: 4. Germline CDR1 MNHNS, CDR2 SASEGT. This CDR3 is CASRIGQGNSPLHF. The CDR3 nucleotides are TGTGCCAGCAGGATAGGACAGGGGAATTCACCCCTCCACTTT.

This clonotype was found once. Here the CDR3 reads CSARDRTGTYEQYF. CDR3 nucleotide sequence: TGCAGTGCTAGAGATCGCACAGGGACCTACGAGCAGTACTTC. The rearrangement uses TRBV20-1 and TRBJ2-7; weak D call: TRBD1 (6 bases). V dropped 0 bases and J dropped 2 bases, with 11 bases sitting between them. The length of the CDR3 is 14 residues. CDR1 and CDR2 from the germline V gene are DFQATT and SNEGSKA (reference sequence).

The chain joins TRBV7-2 to TRBJ1-1; D not resolved. The CDR3 is 14 residues long. V was clipped by 0 bases and J by 1 base, with 6 bases between them. Germline V gene sequence: CDR1 SGHTA, CDR2 FQGNSA. DNA for the CDR3: TGTGCCAGCAGCTTAGCGGTAGCGAACACTGAAGCTTTCTTT. Translating gives CASSLAVANTEAFF.

By share, this clonotype counts as medium-sized. The rearrangement links TRBV20-1 to TRBJ1-1; 7 bases fit TRBD1. The length of the CDR3 is 12 residues. Germline CDR1 reads DFQATT; CDR2 reads SNEGSKA (reference sequence). Trimming at V came to 4 bases and at J to 6 bases, leaving 5 bases not matched to a gene. As DNA, the CDR3 is TGCAGTGCTACGACAGGGCAGCCTGAAGCTTTCTTT. Residues: CSATTGQPEAFF.

Relative to its sample, this clonotype is medium-sized. The chain is built from TRBV20-1 and TRBJ2-7; D gene unclear. Trimming shortened V by 6 bases and J by 2 bases, and 11 bases separated the two germline ends. CDR3 length: 12 amino acids. The V gene's germline CDR1 is DFQATT and CDR2 SNEGSKA (reference sequence). CDR3 nucleotide sequence: TGCAGTGCCCTCATACGCCCCTACGAGCAGTACTTC. As protein: CSALIRPYEQYF.

This clonotype was observed a handful of times. The chain uses TRBV6-1 and TRBJ2-7, with D perhaps TRBD2 (5 bases). V was clipped by 4 bases and J by 0 bases, with 10 bases between them. There are 14 residues in the CDR3. Germline V gene sequence: CDR1 MNHNS, CDR2 SASEGT. The CDR3 nucleotides are TGTGCCAGCAGTGCCTTTGGGAGCTCCTACGAGCAGTACTTC. Protein sequence: CASSAFGSSYEQYF.

The rearrangement uses TRBV20-1 and TRBJ1-2, with D tentatively TRBD1 (5 bases). Germline V gene sequence: CDR1 DFQATT, CDR2 SNEGSKA (reference sequence). This CDR3 is 16 amino acids long. Trimming removed 1 base at V and 3 bases at J, with 18 bases between. CDR3 region: CSARAVWGRGDYGYTF. The CDR3, as DNA: TGCAGTGCTAGAGCCGTTTGGGGCAGAGGGGACTATGGCTACACCTTC.

This sequence joins TRBV28 and TRBJ2-1; 7 nucleotides line up with TRBD2. This CDR3 region has 15 residues. CDR1 is MDHEN and CDR2 is SYDVKM in the germline V gene. J lost 2 bases, V lost 10 bases, and 11 bases had no gene match. DNA for the CDR3: TGTGCCACCACCGAAGATCTAGCGGCCTACAATGAGCAGTTCTTC. This codes for CATTEDLAAYNEQFF.

This rearrangement joins TRBV6-1 to TRBJ1-1; 9 nucleotides match TRBD1. CDR1 is MNHNS, CDR2 SASEGT, per germline. The length of the CDR3 is 15 residues. Losses at the gene ends were 6 bases for V and 3 bases for J; bases not matched to a gene: 8. CDR3 loop: CASSPRRTGDTEAFF. The CDR3 nucleotides read TGTGCCAGCAGCCCACGACGGACAGGGGACACTGAAGCTTTCTTT.

The chain couples TRBV20-1 to TRBJ2-3, with D possibly being TRBD1 (5 bases). Germline values: CDR1 DFQATT, CDR2 SNEGSKA (reference sequence). There are 14 residues in the CDR3. The V end lost 0 bases, the J end lost 6 bases, and 13 bases lay between the germline ends. CDR3 residues: CSARDDRSVDTQYF. The DNA for the CDR3 is TGCAGTGCTAGAGATGACAGATCCGTCGATACGCAGTATTTT.

There are a few counts of this clonotype. The chain uses TRBV6-2 or TRBV6-3 and TRBJ2-5, with TRBD1 as a possible D gene (5 bases). The V and J ends lost 6 bases and 4 bases respectively, with 15 bases between them. The CDR3 has 14 residues. CDR1 is MNHEY, CDR2 SVGEGT, per germline. The CDR3 protein is CASRPPGATETQYF. In DNA, the CDR3 is TGTGCCAGCAGACCCCCTGGGGCTACAGAGACCCAGTACTTC.

CDR3 residues: CSARVGVNTEAFF. The CDR3 DNA reads TGCAGTGCTAGAGTGGGGGTGAACACTGAAGCTTTCTTT. This chain uses TRBV20-1 with TRBJ1-1, with TRBD1 as a possible D gene (5 bases). This CDR3 is 13 amino acids long. V gave up 1 base and J gave up 0 bases, with 6 bases separating them. Germline loops: CDR1 DFQATT, CDR2 SNEGSKA (reference sequence).

This chain links TRBV27 with TRBJ2-7; 7 bases are shared with TRBD1. Germline V gene sequence: CDR1 MNHEY, CDR2 SMNVEV (reference sequence). CDR3 length equals 13 residues. The V segment lost 5 bases and the J segment 5 bases; nucleotides outside the gene matches: 6. The CDR3 here is CASSTTGIHEQYF. For the CDR3, the DNA is TGTGCCAGCAGTACGACAGGGATCCACGAGCAGTACTTC.

The genes are TRBV27 and TRBJ2-1, with 8 bases identical to TRBD2. Losses at the gene ends were 6 bases for V and 2 bases for J; bases not matched to a gene: 6. Germline assignment: CDR1 MNHEY and CDR2 SMNVEV (reference sequence). This CDR3 contains 15 residues. This CDR3 is CASRPVGGAYNEQFF. DNA of the CDR3: TGTGCCAGCAGACCCGTCGGGGGGGCCTACAATGAGCAGTTCTTC.

J is TRBJ1-1 and V is TRBV20-1; D unclear. Deletions cut 5 bases from V and 10 bases from J, with 20 bases between. The CDR3 contains 13 residues. The germline V gene has CDR1 DFQATT and CDR2 SNEGSKA (reference sequence). CDR3 protein: CSALQTLLSVAFF. CDR3 coding DNA: TGCAGTGCTCTACAGACCCTTCTGAGCGTAGCTTTCTTT.

The V gene is TRBV6-1, the J gene TRBJ2-5, with 9 bases lining up with TRBD2. V shed 9 bases, J shed 2 bases, and the junction held 10 bases outside the gene matches. The CDR3 runs to 15 residues. Germline V CDR1 and CDR2: MNHNS, SASEGT. DNA for the CDR3: TGTGCCAGTGCCACAGGGGCGGGGGGGCAAGAGACCCAGTACTTC. This encodes CASATGAGGQETQYF.